This is a list of T cell receptor beta chains from one sample in a study of cytomegalovirus exposure and HLA in healthy donors. Profiled with immunoSEQ multiplex PCR; TCRdb holds only in-frame clones, not every one. The sample consists of approximately 170,000 clones, approximately 62% of them appearing once. Source material: PBMCs. The receptors originated from a man aged 45-65 years in good health and CMV-seronegative. The CDR3 runs from the conserved cysteine through the conserved F or W. Each record gives: V gene, D gene, CDR3 protein. D genes are given only for firm matches.

v_gene: TRBV19; d_gene: -; CDR3aa: CASKFRLGGISGYTF
v_gene: TRBV6-6; d_gene: TRBD1; CDR3aa: CASSPRDSGNSPLHF
v_gene: TRBV7-6; d_gene: -; CDR3aa: CASSLGGLTGQPQHF
v_gene: TRBV7-9; d_gene: -; CDR3aa: CASSLLADSEAFF
v_gene: TRBV10-3; d_gene: TRBD2; CDR3aa: CALKPSGGTDTQYF
v_gene: TRBV19; d_gene: -; CDR3aa: CASSINGQNYGYTF
v_gene: TRBV7-9; d_gene: -; CDR3aa: CASSVDSPNGGSPLHF
v_gene: TRBV5-8; d_gene: -; CDR3aa: CASSSRDTEAFF
v_gene: TRBV7-2; d_gene: TRBD2; CDR3aa: CASSSQRTSGGNEQFF
v_gene: TRBV5-4; d_gene: -; CDR3aa: CASSLGGGVGKNIQYF
v_gene: TRBV29-1; d_gene: TRBD1; CDR3aa: CSVEFPGGYGYTF
v_gene: TRBV11-2; d_gene: -; CDR3aa: CASSLAQVQEKLFF
v_gene: TRBV9; d_gene: -; CDR3aa: CASSVQGPGANVLTF
v_gene: TRBV5-1; d_gene: TRBD1; CDR3aa: CASSLGTGNSYNEQFF
v_gene: TRBV11-2; d_gene: -; CDR3aa: CASSFGTGDGELFF
v_gene: TRBV5-1; d_gene: -; CDR3aa: CASGNSGNTIYF
v_gene: TRBV7-2; d_gene: TRBD1; CDR3aa: CASSFPGQGARVEAFF
v_gene: TRBV18; d_gene: -; CDR3aa: CASSPPVEGLTGELFF
v_gene: TRBV7-9; d_gene: TRBD1; CDR3aa: CASSLGTGYEQFF
v_gene: TRBV7-6; d_gene: -; CDR3aa: CASSLVTGSGEQYF
v_gene: TRBV6-5; d_gene: TRBD1; CDR3aa: CASSGTGEETQYF
v_gene: TRBV7-9; d_gene: -; CDR3aa: CASSWGVGSEAFF
v_gene: TRBV6-4; d_gene: -; CDR3aa: CASSLASNTEAFF
v_gene: TRBV28; d_gene: -; CDR3aa: CASSLSLQGRDTEAFF
v_gene: TRBV27; d_gene: TRBD1; CDR3aa: CASSLRQGRDYGYTF
v_gene: TRBV5-1; d_gene: -; CDR3aa: CASRGDGGLNTEAFF
v_gene: TRBV15; d_gene: -; CDR3aa: CATSTNSGGKTEAFF
v_gene: TRBV6-5; d_gene: -; CDR3aa: CASSYWGDTGELFF
v_gene: TRBV7-3; d_gene: -; CDR3aa: CASSPSETGELFF
v_gene: TRBV6-5; d_gene: TRBD1; CDR3aa: CASRLGTVNTGELFF
v_gene: TRBV7-2; d_gene: TRBD2; CDR3aa: CASSLGGLAGRQETQYF
v_gene: TRBV18; d_gene: -; CDR3aa: CASSPILEGTDTQYF
v_gene: TRBV6-6; d_gene: TRBD2; CDR3aa: CASRTSGDSYNEQFF
v_gene: TRBV11-2; d_gene: -; CDR3aa: CASSLGRASEKLFF
v_gene: TRBV21-1; d_gene: -; CDR3aa: CASSKGGKRGDQETQYF
v_gene: TRBV19; d_gene: TRBD1; CDR3aa: CASSPGQGGVGNQPQHF
v_gene: TRBV7-2; d_gene: -; CDR3aa: CASSFGGGASYEQYF
v_gene: TRBV4-3; d_gene: -; CDR3aa: CASSQFSGGLMNTEAFF
v_gene: TRBV29-1; d_gene: TRBD1; CDR3aa: CSVLTGATYEQYF
v_gene: TRBV7-2; d_gene: -; CDR3aa: CASSRRGDTEAFF
v_gene: TRBV7-2; d_gene: TRBD1; CDR3aa: CASSQGQAESEKLFF
v_gene: TRBV25-1; d_gene: -; CDR3aa: CASSDRVGSPLHF
v_gene: TRBV5-4; d_gene: -; CDR3aa: CASSSFNKNTEAFF
v_gene: TRBV4-1; d_gene: -; CDR3aa: CASSQDQAGLSYEQYF
v_gene: TRBV11-2; d_gene: TRBD1; CDR3aa: CASSILGTGQETQYF
v_gene: TRBV9; d_gene: TRBD1; CDR3aa: CASSAGQQNTEAFF
v_gene: TRBV5-5; d_gene: -; CDR3aa: CASSATGDTEAFF
v_gene: TRBV9; d_gene: TRBD1; CDR3aa: CASSPTTGYGYTF
v_gene: TRBV5-1; d_gene: TRBD1; CDR3aa: CASSPDRGIKGRETQYF
v_gene: TRBV2; d_gene: -; CDR3aa: CASMGQGGTGTQYF
v_gene: TRBV9; d_gene: TRBD1; CDR3aa: CASSTDRGQSNEKLFF
v_gene: TRBV5-3; d_gene: TRBD2; CDR3aa: CASNGTSGGLPTGELFF
v_gene: TRBV5-1; d_gene: TRBD1; CDR3aa: CASSGGTGGFGYNEQFF